This T cell receptor beta chain was profiled in a study of chemoradiotherapy in HPV16-positive cancers. Regarding the study as a whole: Better recurrence-free survival went with HPV-responsive T-cell expansion in HPV16-positive patients. Candidate HPV-specific clones and E7-related TCR motifs grew in tumor during treatment. The functional HPV-specific definition rests on just a couple of HPV16-positive patients.

CDR3 length equals 13 residues. V was pared by 2 bases and J by 9 bases, with 13 bases between. The germline V gene encodes CDR1 SGHDN and CDR2 FVKESK. This clone was observed a handful of times. Its cognate antigen is unknown. The repertoire was sequenced with immunoSEQ multiplex PCR; TCRdb's copy has only in-frame clones and lacks some. Among about 14,000 clones, roughly 74% were seen once, and the ten largest hold 10%. Repeated repertoire sampling spanned the course of chemoradiotherapy. This TCR was recovered from a human donor with HPV-associated anogenital cancer. The chain links TRBV14 to TRBJ1-2; no reliable D call. This specimen was taken from a patient who underwent chemoradiotherapy. In DNA form, the CDR3 reads TGTGCCAGCAGCCAATCTAACGCGGGGAGCTACACCTTC. It is translated as CASSQSNAGSYTF.